What follows are 10 T cell receptor beta chains derived from one specimen sequenced in a study of breast tumors, draining lymph nodes, adjacent tissues. Each CDR3 protein is one row after TCRdb ran MiXCR on the multiplex PCR reads. The sample records under 150,000 distinct CDR3 sequences, about 20% being singletons. Breast cancer patients provided tissue from their axillary draining lymph nodes. The sample taken for sequencing was axillary lymph node tissue. Receptors originate from a female donor with breast cancer. Some clones in this sample may be carry-over from other donors' samples.

This clonotype appeared many times. V usage is TRBV14 and J usage is TRBJ1-2, with D unresolved. Between the trimmed V and J ends, which lost 4 bases and 1 base, there was a span of 10 bases. CDR1 SGHDN and CDR2 FVKESK come from the germline V gene. CDR3 size: 14 residues. The CDR3 spells CASSLVPINYGYTF. CDR3 in DNA: TGTGCCAGCAGCCTCGTACCCATTAACTATGGCTACACCTTC. The variable domain in full, completed from reference TRBV14 and TRBJ1-2, reads EAGVTQFPSHSVIEKGQTVTLRCDPISGHDNLYWYRRVMGKEIKFLLHFVKESKQDESGMPNNRFLAERTGGTYSTLKVQPAELEDSGVYFCASSLVPINYGYTFGSGTRLTVV.

The gene calls are TRBV20-1 and TRBJ2-3, with 7 nucleotides matching TRBD2. CDR3 length: 13 residues. Germline CDR1 and CDR2: DFQATT and SNEGSKA (reference sequence). The V and J ends lost 3 bases and 1 base, in that order; junction bases with no gene match: 1. CDR3 nucleotide sequence: TGCAGTGCTAGGGGGGGGGGCACAGATACGCAGTATTTT. Translating it yields CSARGGGTDTQYF.

About this clonotype: This may stem from a read error, because a much larger clone lies one nucleotide away. The chain is built from TRBV27 and TRBJ2-7, with 7 bases identical to TRBD2. With 4 bases clipped from V and 6 bases from J, the junction kept 9 bases outside the gene matches. The germline V gene has CDR1 MNHEY and CDR2 SMNVEV (reference sequence). The CDR3 runs 14 residues. CDR3 in DNA: TGTGCCAGCAGTTGGGGAGGGCCACCGAGCGAGCAGTACTTC. Residues: CASSWGGPPSEQYF.

In this sample, this clonotype turned up many times. V and J are TRBV20-1 and TRBJ2-7, with D possibly TRBD1 on 5 matching bases. The CDR3 runs 14 residues. Trimming shortened V by 4 bases and J by 6 bases, and 19 bases separated the two germline ends. The germline V gene encodes CDR1 DFQATT and CDR2 SNEGSKA (reference sequence). CDR3 loop: CSANSAGYHGEQYF. Written as DNA, the CDR3 is TGCAGTGCTAATTCAGCAGGGTATCATGGCGAGCAGTACTTC.

This clonotype was recorded at least ten times. The chain links TRBV5-5 to TRBJ2-3, with D unresolved. V shed 4 bases and J shed 2 bases, with 8 bases lying between them. Per the germline V gene, CDR1 is SGHKS and CDR2 is YYEKEE (reference sequence). The CDR3 extends over 13 amino acids. CDR3 nucleotides: TGTGCCAGCAGCCGATGGGACACAGATACGCAGTATTTT. Protein: CASSRWDTDTQYF.

This clonotype has at least ten counts. V and J are TRBV2 and TRBJ2-7; the match to TRBD2 covers 11 bases. Trimming removed 6 bases from V and 6 bases from J; junction bases left unmatched: 4. The CDR3 covers 13 residues. In germline, CDR1 is SNHLY, CDR2 FYNNEI. The CDR3 protein is CASRLAGAVEQYF. DNA of the CDR3: TGTGCCAGCAGACTAGCGGGAGCGGTCGAGCAGTACTTC.

Concerning this clonotype: No conserved phenylalanine or tryptophan ends this CDR3, so it is likely a read error. This chain links TRBV28 with TRBJ2-2; the match to TRBD2 covers 15 bases. V trimming: 2 bases; J trimming: 6 bases; junction bases outside the gene matches: 1. Germline assignment: CDR1 MDHEN and CDR2 SYDVKM. The CDR3 runs to 16 residues. CDR3 sequence: CASSLRTSGRAGELFS. Here the CDR3 DNA reads TGTGCCAGCAGTTTAAGGACTAGCGGGAGGGCCGGGGAGCTGTTTTCT.

To note about this clonotype: With a much larger clone just one base away, this may be a read error. The chain couples TRBV11-2 to TRBJ1-3; D ambiguous. From germline, CDR1 is SGHAT and CDR2 FQNNGV. The CDR3 length is 13 residues. DNA for the CDR3: TGTGCCAGCAGCTTAGCAGTAGGGAACACCACATATTTT. This encodes CASSLAVGNTTYF.

This rearrangement joins TRBV4-3 to TRBJ1-6, with D possibly matching TRBD1 (5 bases). V lost 0 bases to trimming and J lost 8 bases, with 11 bases between them. This CDR3 is built from 15 residues. CDR1 LGHNA and CDR2 YSLEER come from the germline V gene. CDR3 coding DNA: TGCGCCAGCAGCCAAGATCCAGGGTCGGATTCACCCCTCCACTTT. Its translation is CASSQDPGSDSPLHF.

In this sample, this clonotype turned up many times. The chain recombines TRBV25-1 with TRBJ2-3, with 9 bases aligning to TRBD1. Trimming at V came to 0 bases and at J to 0 bases, leaving 4 bases not matched to a gene. CDR3 length: 17 amino acids. Germline CDR1 MGHDK, CDR2 SYGVNS. The CDR3, as DNA: TGTGCCAGCAGTGAATACACCGGGACAGGGAGCACAGATACGCAGTATTTT. This codes for CASSEYTGTGSTDTQYF.